The 20 T cell receptor beta chains below come from one sample, sequenced in a study of blood T cells in healthy people across ages. A second PCR of 7 to 11 cycles used a sample-barcoded 5' primer and a J-beta primer mix. One entry per CDR3 protein, called by TCRdb with MiXCR from the 5' RACE reads. This table has roughly 1.9 million distinct CDR3 sequences, about 39% appearing once. Sequenced input: blood. The source of these receptors is a human donor in good health.

Only a few counts were recorded for this clonotype. The chain carries TRBV20-1 and TRBJ1-2, with a weak D call TRBD1 (5 bases). Per germline, CDR1 DFQATT and CDR2 SNEGSKA (reference sequence). Trimming shortened V by 3 bases and J by 7 bases, and 21 bases separated the two germline ends. The CDR3 contains 15 residues. This CDR3 reads CSASRSRAENSGYTF. DNA for the CDR3: TGCAGTGCTAGCAGATCCAGGGCTGAAAATAGTGGCTACACCTTC.

As concerns this clonotype: An end of the junction differs from the germline gene, which may be a read error. The genes are TRBV7-3 and TRBJ2-1, with TRBD2 matching 12 bases. The V gene's germline CDR1 is SGHTA and CDR2 FQGTGA. The CDR3 contains 16 residues. Written as DNA, the CDR3 is TGTGCCAGCTCACTAGCGGGAGGATCCTTTAGGGATGAGCGGTTCTTC. This sequence encodes CASSLAGGSFRDERFF.

The chain employs TRBV19 and TRBJ1-2, with D perhaps matching TRBD1 (6 bases). The CDR3 length is 14 residues. Germline CDR1 reads LNHDA; CDR2 reads SQIVND (reference sequence). The germline V and J ends were trimmed by 3 bases and 5 bases, with 13 bases remaining between them. CDR3 in amino acids: CASSIPSRGYGYTF. Here the CDR3 DNA reads TGTGCCAGTAGTATCCCGAGCAGGGGATATGGCTACACCTTC.

This clonotype was seen ten or more times. This chain connects TRBV20-1 to TRBJ2-1; D is uncertain. The CDR3 length is 12 residues. Trimming removed 2 bases at V and 5 bases at J, with 7 bases between. Looked up from germline, CDR1 is DFQATT and CDR2 is SNEGSKA (reference sequence). CDR3 nucleotides: TGCAGTGCTAGAAAGGGCCACAATGAGCAGTTCTTC. This sequence encodes CSARKGHNEQFF.

This clonotype was seen a handful of times. The CDR3 bases are TGTGCCAGCAGCGTACACAGGGGAGCTACGGGGGAGACCCAGTACTTC. This translates into CASSVHRGATGETQYF. The rearrangement links TRBV7-9 to TRBJ2-5; 7 nucleotides align to TRBD1. V lost 5 bases to trimming and J lost 5 bases; unmatched junction nucleotides: 14. The CDR3 is 16 amino acids. Per the germline V gene, CDR1 is SEHNR and CDR2 is FQNEAQ (reference sequence). The complete variable domain, with remaining parts taken from reference TRBV7-9 and TRBJ2-5, reads DTGVSQNPRHKITKRGQNVTFRCDPISEHNRLYWYRQTLGQGPEFLTYFQNEAQLEKSRLLSDRFSAERPKGSFSTLEIQRTEQGDSAMYLCASSVHRGATGETQYFGPGTRLLVL.

Points on this clonotype: Mismatch with germline at one junction end may stem from a read error. The rearrangement uses TRBV20-1 and TRBJ2-1; 8 nucleotides match TRBD2. CDR3 length: 17 amino acids. The germline CDR1 and CDR2 sequences are DFQATT and SNEGSKA (reference sequence). Here the CDR3 DNA reads TGCAGCGCTAGAGATTGGCGGGGGGTCTCCTCCTACAATGAGCAGTTCTTC. It is translated as CSARDWRGVSSYNEQFF.

This chain links TRBV18 with TRBJ2-2; D remains unclear. Trimming took 1 base from V and 5 from J, leaving 11 bases between them. This CDR3 comprises 15 residues. In germline, CDR1 is KGHSH, CDR2 LQKENI. In DNA form, the CDR3 reads TGTGCCAGCTCACCACAGAAACGCAGGACCGGGGAGCTGTTTTTT. Protein product: CASSPQKRRTGELFF.

This rearrangement joins TRBV6-1 to TRBJ1-2, with 9 positions matching TRBD1. The CDR3 runs to 17 residues. CDR1 MNHNS and CDR2 SASEGT come from the germline V gene. With V trimmed by 8 bases and J by 5 bases, 18 bases remained unmatched. Here the CDR3 reads CASGPQLQGAFMYGYTF. CDR3 DNA: TGTGCCAGCGGTCCACAACTACAGGGGGCGTTTATGTATGGCTACACCTTC.

In its sample, this clonotype was seen a few times. This rearrangement joins TRBV9 to TRBJ1-1; D is unclear. This CDR3 is built from 15 residues. V lost 0 bases to trimming and J lost 1 base, with 10 bases between them. The germline gives CDR1 SGDLS, CDR2 YYNGEE. The CDR3 DNA reads as TGTGCCAGCAGCGTAGGTGAGGAGAAGAACACTGAAGCTTTCTTT. It specifies CASSVGEEKNTEAFF.

The chain is built from TRBV25-1 and TRBJ2-5; D is possibly TRBD1 (5 bases). The J call could be wrong; TRBJ2-7 is a better fit for the DNA end. The CDR3 contains 14 residues. CDR1 and CDR2 from the germline V gene are MGHDK and SYGVNS. The CDR3 DNA reads TGTGCCAGCAGTGAGACAGCGTCTACCTACGAGCAGTACTTC. Translation gives CASSETASTYEQYF.

The rearrangement joins TRBV12-3 or TRBV12-4 to TRBJ2-3, with 10 bases matching TRBD1. The trim removed 6 bases at V and 8 bases at J, leaving 8 bases unmatched. The CDR3 extends over 14 amino acids. CDR3 DNA: TGTGCCAGCAGCCCGGGACAGGGGCCAGGTACGCAGTATTTT. Translated: CASSPGQGPGTQYF.

This clonotype was seen a handful of times. V gene TRBV29-1 combines with J gene TRBJ2-3; TRBD2 aligns across 11 bases. The germline V gene encodes CDR1 SQVTM and CDR2 ANQGSEA. The ends lost 4 bases at V and 14 bases at J; junction bases unmatched: 8. The CDR3 extends over 12 amino acids. The CDR3 reads CSVGTSGGRLYF. In nucleotides, the CDR3 is TGCAGCGTTGGAACTAGCGGGGGTCGGCTGTATTTT.

In its sample, this clonotype was seen many times. The V gene is TRBV9, the J gene TRBJ2-7; 10 bases line up with TRBD2. V shed 2 bases, J shed 4 bases, and the junction held 0 bases outside the gene matches. Germline V gene data show CDR1 as SGDLS and CDR2 as YYNGEE. This CDR3 has 13 amino acids. CDR3 in amino acids: CASSVSGGYEQYF. CDR3 coding DNA: TGTGCCAGCAGCGTTAGCGGGGGGTACGAGCAGTACTTC.

The DNA for the CDR3 is TGTGCCAGCAGCCCTAGGGGCGGGATCTCCTACGAGCAGTACTTC. Encoded protein: CASSPRGGISYEQYF. V gene TRBV7-2 combines with J gene TRBJ2-7; a possible D gene is TRBD2 (6 bases). In germline, CDR1 is SGHTA, CDR2 FQGNSA. Trimming removed 5 bases from V and 0 bases from J, with 14 bases in between. This CDR3 comprises 15 residues.

This clonotype was seen a few times. The chain couples TRBV4-1 to TRBJ1-1; D call uncertain. Germline lookup yields CDR1 MGHRA and CDR2 YSYEKL. There are 14 residues in the CDR3. The V end lost 0 bases, the J end lost 12 bases, and 17 bases lay between the germline ends. The CDR3 DNA is TGCGCCAGCAGCCAAGAATTGGGATCGCTAGTACCTTTCTTT. Protein: CASSQELGSLVPFF.

This clonotype has a handful of counts. V usage is TRBV12-3 or TRBV12-4 and J usage is TRBJ2-5; D tentatively reads TRBD1 or TRBD2 (7 bases each). With 5 bases removed from V and 2 bases from J, the gap between germline ends came to 18 bases. The CDR3 spans 16 residues. The CDR3 is CASSPSGGQPQETQYF. The CDR3 DNA follows: TGTGCCAGCAGTCCCTCGGGGGGACAGCCACAAGAGACCCAGTACTTC.

This clonotype was recorded a few times. The V call is TRBV7-2, the J call TRBJ2-2; a weak D match, TRBD2 (6 bases). Trimming took off 5 bases at V and 4 bases at J, with 17 bases between the two ends. The germline CDR1 and CDR2 sequences are SGHTA and FQGNSA. The CDR3 contains 16 residues. The CDR3 nucleotides are TGTGCCAGCAGCCCCGCTGGCGGGGTTAGCACCGGGGAGCTGTTTTTT. Residues: CASSPAGGVSTGELFF.

This clonotype occurred a few times. The chain links TRBV7-9 to TRBJ2-5, with 13 positions matching TRBD2. Germline V gene sequence: CDR1 SEHNR, CDR2 FQNEAQ (reference sequence). CDR3 length: 16 residues. V gave up 1 base and J gave up 5 bases; unmatched junction bases: 4. CDR3 region: CASSLVLGLAGETQYF. CDR3 nucleotide sequence: TGTGCCAGCAGCTTAGTCTTGGGACTAGCGGGGGAGACCCAGTACTTC.

The chain uses TRBV7-9 and TRBJ2-7, with 9 bases that match TRBD2. This CDR3 region has 15 residues. V lost 5 bases, J lost 4 bases, and 9 bases stayed unmatched. Germline CDR1 reads SEHNR; CDR2 reads FQNEAQ (reference sequence). The CDR3 DNA reads as TGTGCCAGCAGCACCCGGGCTAGCGGGGATTACGAGCAGTACTTC. Its protein is CASSTRASGDYEQYF.

This clonotype was picked up a small number of times. V usage is TRBV28 and J usage is TRBJ2-7; 7 nucleotides line up with TRBD1. The V and J ends lost 8 bases and 5 bases, in that order; junction bases with no gene match: 12. The CDR3 consists of 14 residues. CDR1 and CDR2 from the germline V gene are MDHEN and SYDVKM. The CDR3 nucleotides are TGTGCCAGCCATTTAGGGGGCTCAGTTCACGAGCAGTACTTC. The encoded protein is CASHLGGSVHEQYF.